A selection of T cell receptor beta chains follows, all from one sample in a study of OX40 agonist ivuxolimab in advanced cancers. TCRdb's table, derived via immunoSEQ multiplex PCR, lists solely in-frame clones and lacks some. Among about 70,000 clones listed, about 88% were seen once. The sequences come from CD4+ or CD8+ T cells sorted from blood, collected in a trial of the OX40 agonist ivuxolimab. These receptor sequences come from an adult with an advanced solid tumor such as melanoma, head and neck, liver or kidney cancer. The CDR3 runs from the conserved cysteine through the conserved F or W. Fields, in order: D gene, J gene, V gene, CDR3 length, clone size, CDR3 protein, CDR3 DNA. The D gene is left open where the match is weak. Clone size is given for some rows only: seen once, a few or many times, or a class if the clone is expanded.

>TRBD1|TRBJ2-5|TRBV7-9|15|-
CASSSFGQGTETQYF
TGTGCCAGCAGCTCCTTCGGACAGGGTACAGAGACCCAGTACTTC
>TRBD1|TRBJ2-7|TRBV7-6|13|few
CASSSRQGNEQYF
TGTGCCAGCAGCTCGCGACAGGGCAACGAGCAGTACTTC
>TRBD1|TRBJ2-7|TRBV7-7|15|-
CASSRRQGPSYEQYF
TGTGCTAGCAGCAGGAGACAGGGCCCCTCCTACGAGCAGTACTTC
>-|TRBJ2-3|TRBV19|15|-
CATVQDSGRVDTQYF
TGTGCCACGGTCCAGGACAGCGGTCGGGTCGATACGCAGTATTTT
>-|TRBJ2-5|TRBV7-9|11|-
CASSLGAAQYF
TGTGCCAGCAGCTTGGGGGCGGCCCAGTACTTC
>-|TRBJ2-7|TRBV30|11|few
CAWTSAHEQYF
TGTGCCTGGACCAGCGCCCACGAGCAGTACTTC
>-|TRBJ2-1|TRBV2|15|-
CASEDTRGQYNEQFF
TGTGCCAGCGAGGACACTCGCGGCCAGTACAATGAGCAGTTCTTC
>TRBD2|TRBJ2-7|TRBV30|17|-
CAWSVRVGGRAAYEQYF
TGTGCCTGGAGTGTTAGGGTCGGCGGGAGGGCCGCCTACGAGCAGTACTTC
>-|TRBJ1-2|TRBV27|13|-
CASSVKGDYGYTF
TGTGCCAGCAGTGTCAAGGGCGACTATGGCTACACCTTC
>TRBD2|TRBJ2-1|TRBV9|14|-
CASTASGTDNEQFF
TGTGCCAGCACGGCTAGCGGGACCGACAATGAGCAGTTCTTC
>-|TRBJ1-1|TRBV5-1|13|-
CASRAGRYTEAFF
TGCGCCAGCAGGGCGGGCAGGTACACTGAAGCTTTCTTT
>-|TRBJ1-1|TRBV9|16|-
CASSVRGDGANTEAFF
TGTGCCAGCAGCGTACGGGGGGATGGGGCGAACACTGAAGCTTTCTTT
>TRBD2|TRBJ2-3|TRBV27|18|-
CASSPPGLAGVGTDTQYF
TGTGCCAGCAGTCCTCCGGGACTAGCGGGAGTAGGTACAGATACGCAGTATTTT
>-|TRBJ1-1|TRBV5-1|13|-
CASSLGANTEAFF
TGCGCCAGCAGCTTGGGGGCAAACACTGAAGCTTTCTTT
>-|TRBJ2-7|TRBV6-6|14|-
CASSSGDHNYEQYF
TGTGCCAGCAGTAGTGGCGACCACAACTACGAGCAGTACTTC
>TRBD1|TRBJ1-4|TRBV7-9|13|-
CASRPQGAEKLFF
TGTGCCAGCAGACCACAGGGGGCTGAAAAACTGTTTTTT
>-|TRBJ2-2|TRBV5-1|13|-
CASSPLDTGELFF
TGCGCCAGCAGCCCTCTCGACACCGGGGAGCTGTTTTTT
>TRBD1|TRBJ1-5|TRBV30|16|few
CAWSVRGTGEHQPQHF
TGTGCCTGGAGTGTAAGGGGGACAGGGGAGCATCAGCCCCAGCATTTT
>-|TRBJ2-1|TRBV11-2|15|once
CASSQTGSWYDEQFF
TGTGCCAGCAGCCAAACCGGGTCCTGGTATGATGAGCAGTTCTTC
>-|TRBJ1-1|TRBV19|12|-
CASSFRNTEAFF
TGTGCCAGTAGTTTCAGAAACACTGAAGCTTTCTTT
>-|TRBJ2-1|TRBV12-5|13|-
CASGLEPHNEQFF
TGTGCTAGTGGTTTGGAGCCTCACAATGAGCAGTTCTTC
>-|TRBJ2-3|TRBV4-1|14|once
CASSQEGFSDTQYF
TGCGCCAGCAGCCAAGAGGGCTTCTCAGATACGCAGTATTTT
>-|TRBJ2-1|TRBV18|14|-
CASSPNPQGGEQFF
TGTGCCAGCTCACCTAACCCGCAGGGAGGTGAGCAGTTCTTC
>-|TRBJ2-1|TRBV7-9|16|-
CASSSGRGKDSNEQFF
TGTGCCAGCAGCTCAGGCCGCGGGAAGGACAGTAATGAGCAGTTCTTC